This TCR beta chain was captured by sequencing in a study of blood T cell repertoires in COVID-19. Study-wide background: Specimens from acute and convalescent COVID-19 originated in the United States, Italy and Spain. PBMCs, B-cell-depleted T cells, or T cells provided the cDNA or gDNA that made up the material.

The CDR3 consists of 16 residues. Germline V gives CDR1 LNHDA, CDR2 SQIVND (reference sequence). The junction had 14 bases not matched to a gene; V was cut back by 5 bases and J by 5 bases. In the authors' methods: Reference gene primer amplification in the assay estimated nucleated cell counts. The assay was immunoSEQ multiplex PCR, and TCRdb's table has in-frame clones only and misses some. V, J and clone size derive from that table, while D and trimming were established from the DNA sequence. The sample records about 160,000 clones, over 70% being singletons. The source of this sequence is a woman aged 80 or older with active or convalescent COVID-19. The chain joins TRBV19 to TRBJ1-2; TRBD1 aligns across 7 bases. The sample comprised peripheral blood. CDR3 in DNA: TGTGCCAGTAGTCCACAACCGGGACAGATACCTTATGGCTACACCTTC. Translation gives CASSPQPGQIPYGYTF. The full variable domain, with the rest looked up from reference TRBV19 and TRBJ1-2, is DGGITQSPKYLFRKEGQNVTLSCEQNLNHDAMYWYRQDPGQGLRLIYYSQIVNDFQKGDIAEGYSVSREKKESFPLTVTSAQKNPTAFYLCASSPQPGQIPYGYTFGSGTRLTVV.